This T cell receptor (beta chain) comes out of a study of blood T cells in healthy people across ages. Notes on this clonotype: Its antigen is currently unknown.

Extractions gave at least 5.5 micrograms of total RNA per sample. Alongside a J-beta primer mix, a sample-barcoded 5' primer served in a second PCR lasting 7 to 11 cycles. TCRdb redid the calling of the 5' RACE reads with MiXCR, one entry per CDR3 protein. This sample has around 2 million distinct CDR3 sequences, with roughly two fifths found just once. The ends lost 6 bases at V and 2 bases at J; junction bases unmatched: 4. The CDR3 is 15 residues long. CDR1 PRHDT and CDR2 FYEKMQ come from the germline V gene (reference sequence). Study-level findings and limits: Nothing was known about donor CMV status, and this possibly confounded expanded clonotype changes. PBMCs left unsorted prevented a conclusive naive versus antigen-experienced comparison.

This receptor was obtained from a human donor in good health. Specimen: blood. The J gene is TRBJ2-6, the V gene TRBV13; 7 bases agree with TRBD1. In DNA form, the CDR3 reads TGTGCCAGCAGGGAAACAGGGGCTGGGGCCAACGTCCTGACTTTC. This gives the protein CASRETGAGANVLTF.